This TCR beta chain is drawn from a study of blood T cells in healthy people across ages. It was with a sample-barcoded 5' primer and a J-beta primer mix that a second PCR of roughly 7 to 12 cycles was run. TCRdb reanalysed the 5' RACE reads using MiXCR and keeps one entry per CDR3 protein. Of around 1.7 million distinct CDR3 sequences listed, roughly 27% were seen once; the top ten hold roughly 8%. The CDR3 has 14 amino acids. Germline trimming cut 0 bases from V and 10 bases from J; bases unmatched to any gene: 6. Per the germline V gene, CDR1 is MGHRA and CDR2 is YSYEKL. The source material was blood. The chain is built from TRBV4-1 and TRBJ1-2; 9 bases fit TRBD1. This sequence was found in a young woman in good health. CDR3 sequence: CASSQDRGQGAYTF. In nucleotides, the CDR3 is TGCGCCAGCAGCCAAGATAGGGGACAGGGCGCCTACACCTTC.